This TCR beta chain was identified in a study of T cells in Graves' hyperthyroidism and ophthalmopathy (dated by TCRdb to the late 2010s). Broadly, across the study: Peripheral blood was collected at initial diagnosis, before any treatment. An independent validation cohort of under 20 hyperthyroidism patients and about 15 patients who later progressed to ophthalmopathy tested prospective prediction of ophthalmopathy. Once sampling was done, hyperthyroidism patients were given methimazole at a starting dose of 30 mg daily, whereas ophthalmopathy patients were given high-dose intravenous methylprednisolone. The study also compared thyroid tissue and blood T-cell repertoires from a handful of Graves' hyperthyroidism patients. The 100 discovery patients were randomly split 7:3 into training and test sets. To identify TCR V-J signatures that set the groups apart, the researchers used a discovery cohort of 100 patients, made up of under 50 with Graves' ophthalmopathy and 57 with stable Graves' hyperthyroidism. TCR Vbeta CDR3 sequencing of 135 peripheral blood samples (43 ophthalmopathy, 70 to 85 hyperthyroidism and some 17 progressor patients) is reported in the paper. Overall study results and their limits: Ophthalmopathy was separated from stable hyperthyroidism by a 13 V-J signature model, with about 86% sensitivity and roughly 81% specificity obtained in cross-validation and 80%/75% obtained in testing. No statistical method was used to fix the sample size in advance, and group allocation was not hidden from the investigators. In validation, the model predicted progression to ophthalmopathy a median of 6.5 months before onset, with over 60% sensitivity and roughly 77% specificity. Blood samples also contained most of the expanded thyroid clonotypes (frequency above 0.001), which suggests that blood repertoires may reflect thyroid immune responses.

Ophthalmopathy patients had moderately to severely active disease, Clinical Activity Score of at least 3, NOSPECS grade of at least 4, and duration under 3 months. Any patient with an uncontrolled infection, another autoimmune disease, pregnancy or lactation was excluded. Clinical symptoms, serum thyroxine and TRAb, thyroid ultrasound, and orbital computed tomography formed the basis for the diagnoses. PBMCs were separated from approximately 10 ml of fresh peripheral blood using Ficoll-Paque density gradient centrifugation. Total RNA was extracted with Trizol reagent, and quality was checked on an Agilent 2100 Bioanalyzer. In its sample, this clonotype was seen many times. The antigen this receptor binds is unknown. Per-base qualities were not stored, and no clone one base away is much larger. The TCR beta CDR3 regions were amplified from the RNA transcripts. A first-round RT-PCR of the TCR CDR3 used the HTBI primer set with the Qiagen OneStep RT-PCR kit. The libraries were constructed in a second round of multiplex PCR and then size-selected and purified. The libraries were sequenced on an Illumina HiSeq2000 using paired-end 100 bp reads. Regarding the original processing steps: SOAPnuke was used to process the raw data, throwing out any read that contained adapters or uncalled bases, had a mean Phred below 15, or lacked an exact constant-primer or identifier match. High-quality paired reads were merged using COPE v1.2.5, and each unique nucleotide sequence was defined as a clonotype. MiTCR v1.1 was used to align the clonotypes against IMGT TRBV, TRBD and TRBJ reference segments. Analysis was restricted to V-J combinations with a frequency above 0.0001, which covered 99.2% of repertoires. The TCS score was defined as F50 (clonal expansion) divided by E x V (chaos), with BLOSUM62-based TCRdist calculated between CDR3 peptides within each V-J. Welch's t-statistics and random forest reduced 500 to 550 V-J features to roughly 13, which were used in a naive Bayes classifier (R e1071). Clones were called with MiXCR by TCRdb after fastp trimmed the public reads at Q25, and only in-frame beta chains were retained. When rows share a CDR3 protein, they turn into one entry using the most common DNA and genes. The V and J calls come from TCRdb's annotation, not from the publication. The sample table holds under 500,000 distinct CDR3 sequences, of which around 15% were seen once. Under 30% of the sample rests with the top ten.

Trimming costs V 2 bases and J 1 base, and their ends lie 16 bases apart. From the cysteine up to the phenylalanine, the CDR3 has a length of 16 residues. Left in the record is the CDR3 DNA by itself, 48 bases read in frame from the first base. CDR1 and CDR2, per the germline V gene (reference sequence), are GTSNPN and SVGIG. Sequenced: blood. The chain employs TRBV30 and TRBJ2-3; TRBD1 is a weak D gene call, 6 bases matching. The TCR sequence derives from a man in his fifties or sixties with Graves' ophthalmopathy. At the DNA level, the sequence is TGTGCCTGGAGTAACCACCAACGGACAGGCACAGATACGCAGTATTTT. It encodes CAWSNHQRTGTDTQYF. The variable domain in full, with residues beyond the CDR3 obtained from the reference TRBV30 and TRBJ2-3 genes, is SQTIHQWPATLVQPVGSPLSLECTVEGTSNPNLYWYRQAAGRGLQLLFYSVGIGQISSEVPQNLSASRPQDRQFILSSKKLLLSDSGFYLCAWSNHQRTGTDTQYFGPGTRLTVL.